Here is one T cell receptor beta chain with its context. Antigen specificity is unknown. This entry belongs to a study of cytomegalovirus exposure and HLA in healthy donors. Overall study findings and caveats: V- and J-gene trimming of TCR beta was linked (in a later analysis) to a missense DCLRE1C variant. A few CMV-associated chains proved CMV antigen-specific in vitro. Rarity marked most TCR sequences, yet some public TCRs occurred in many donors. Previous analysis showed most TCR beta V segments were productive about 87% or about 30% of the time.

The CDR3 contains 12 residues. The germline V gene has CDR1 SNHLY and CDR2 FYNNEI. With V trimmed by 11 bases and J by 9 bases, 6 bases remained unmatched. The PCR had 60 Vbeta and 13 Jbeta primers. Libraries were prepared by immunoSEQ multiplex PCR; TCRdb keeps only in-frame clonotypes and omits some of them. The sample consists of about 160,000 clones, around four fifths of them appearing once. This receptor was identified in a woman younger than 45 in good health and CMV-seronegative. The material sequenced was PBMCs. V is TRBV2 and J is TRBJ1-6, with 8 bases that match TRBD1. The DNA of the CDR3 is TGTGCCGGACAGGGTCGGATTTCACCCCTCCACTTT. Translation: CAGQGRISPLHF.